The 30 T cell receptor beta chains listed next were all sequenced from one sample in a study of T-cell memory formation after mild COVID-19. TCRdb re-derived calls from the 5' RACE reads in MiXCR, one entry per CDR3 protein. Of roughly 150,000 distinct CDR3 sequences in the sample, around 15% were seen once. The specimen sequenced was PBMCs or a T cell subset sorted from them (not recorded which). All receptors derive from an adult woman who had mild COVID-19 (a few samples of this study predate the infection). Cell type and time point are not known.

In this sample, this clonotype turned up once. The gene calls are TRBV5-1 and TRBJ2-5; 8 bases line up with TRBD1. V lost 0 bases and J lost 4; bases outside the gene matches: 5. CDR1 is SGHRS and CDR2 is YFSETQ in the germline V gene. The CDR3 covers 15 residues. The CDR3 reads CASSLGTGLVETQYF. CDR3 coding DNA: TGCGCCAGCAGCTTGGGGACAGGGCTAGTAGAGACCCAGTACTTC.

For this clonotype: A much more abundant neighbour one base away suggests this may be a read error. This chain connects TRBV7-9 to TRBJ2-7; D unresolved. Germline CDR1 and CDR2: SEHNR and FQNEAQ (reference sequence). Trimming shortened V by 9 bases and J by 5 bases, and 8 bases separated the two germline ends. CDR3 length equals 10 residues. The CDR3 protein is CASRVDEQYF. The CDR3 region has the DNA TGTGCCAGTCGGGTAGACGAGCAGTACTTC.

This clonotype was seen more than once but under ten times. The rearrangement links TRBV5-6 to TRBJ1-1; D not certain. The CDR3 sequence is 13 residues long. Trimming removed 0 bases at V and 3 bases at J, with 6 bases between. The germline V gene encodes CDR1 SGHDT and CDR2 YYEEEE. CDR3 in amino acids: CASSLEVYTEAFF. Written as DNA, the CDR3 is TGTGCCAGCAGCTTGGAAGTATACACTGAAGCTTTCTTT. The whole variable domain, remainder taken from reference TRBV5-6 and TRBJ1-1, is DAGVTQSPTHLIKTRGQQVTLRCSPKSGHDTVSWYQQALGQGPQFIFQYYEEEERQRGNFPDRFSGHQFPNYSSELNVNALLLGDSALYLCASSLEVYTEAFFGQGTRLTVV.

The chain employs TRBV20-1 and TRBJ2-5; 7 positions agree with TRBD2. This CDR3 comprises 11 residues. The germline gives CDR1 DFQATT, CDR2 SNEGSKA (reference sequence). V lost 5 bases, J lost 4 bases, and 1 base stayed unmatched. The CDR3 here is CSAWGGETQYF. In DNA form, the CDR3 reads TGCAGTGCTTGGGGGGGAGAGACCCAGTACTTC.

The gene calls are TRBV4-3 and TRBJ2-7; no clear D gene. The germline gives CDR1 LGHNA, CDR2 YSLEER. Trimming pared 0 bases from V and 1 base from J, leaving 4 bases between. This CDR3 is built from 13 residues. This CDR3 reads CASSQDASYEQYF. The CDR3 nucleotides read TGCGCCAGCAGCCAAGATGCTTCCTACGAGCAGTACTTC.

This clonotype was detected a few times. The rearrangement links TRBV20-1 to TRBJ2-1, with 11 nucleotides matching TRBD1. This CDR3 is 15 amino acids long. Germline trimming cut 3 bases from V and 8 bases from J; bases unmatched to any gene: 9. The germline CDR1 and CDR2 sequences are DFQATT and SNEGSKA (reference sequence). CDR3 loop: CSASPRTGGLDEQFF. In DNA form, the CDR3 reads TGCAGTGCTAGTCCTCGGACAGGGGGCTTAGATGAGCAGTTCTTC.

The chain links TRBV9 to TRBJ2-1, with 8 bases that match TRBD1. Germline CDR1 SGDLS, CDR2 YYNGEE. The CDR3 totals 15 residues. J gave up 1 base and V 3 bases, and 3 bases lay outside the gene matches. The CDR3: CASSADRGSYNEQFF. CDR3 nucleotides: TGTGCCAGCAGCGCTGACAGGGGATCCTACAATGAGCAGTTCTTC.

This clonotype was detected a few times. The chain couples TRBV20-1 to TRBJ2-1; no clear D. Trimming shortened V by 4 bases and J by 4 bases, and 5 bases separated the two germline ends. The CDR3 length is 11 residues. Germline V gives CDR1 DFQATT, CDR2 SNEGSKA (reference sequence). The CDR3 coding sequence is TGCAGTGCTAATCTGTACAATGAGCAGTTCTTC. Translating it yields CSANLYNEQFF.

There are a few counts of this clonotype. This chain uses TRBV20-1 with TRBJ2-1; 9 nucleotides agree with TRBD2. Germline V gene sequence: CDR1 DFQATT, CDR2 SNEGSKA (reference sequence). Germline trimming cut 1 base from V and 3 bases from J; bases unmatched to any gene: 7. CDR3 length equals 16 residues. The CDR3 sequence: CSARVDPSGIYNEQFF. DNA of the CDR3: TGCAGTGCTAGAGTTGACCCTAGCGGGATCTACAATGAGCAGTTCTTC.

This chain links TRBV29-1 with TRBJ2-7; D could derive from TRBD1 or TRBD2 (6 bases each). This CDR3 spans 14 amino acids. V lost 1 base and J 3 bases, leaving 13 bases between the germline ends. Germline V lookup: CDR1 SQVTM, CDR2 ANQGSEA. DNA for the CDR3: TGCAGCGTTGAAGTAAGGGGGGCCAACTACGAGCAGTACTTC. Translation: CSVEVRGANYEQYF.

This clonotype was counted a few times. V gene TRBV5-1 combines with J gene TRBJ2-7; D perhaps matches TRBD2 (7 bases). The V gene lost 0 bases and the J gene lost 6 bases, with 16 bases spanning the gap. This CDR3 has 15 residues. Germline V gives CDR1 SGHRS, CDR2 YFSETQ. This CDR3 reads CASSLDLRGGGEQYF. The DNA of the CDR3 is TGCGCCAGCAGCTTGGATCTGAGGGGAGGGGGCGAGCAGTACTTC. The variable domain in full, completed from reference TRBV5-1 and TRBJ2-7, reads KAGVTQTPRYLIKTRGQQVTLSCSPISGHRSVSWYQQTPGQGLQFLFEYFSETQRNKGNFPGRFSGRQFSNSRSEMNVSTLELGDSALYLCASSLDLRGGGEQYFGPGTRLTVT.

This clonotype appeared a few times. The chain recombines TRBV18 with TRBJ2-7, with 12 bases identical to TRBD2. This CDR3 has 15 amino acids. Trimming took 3 bases from V and 1 from J; bases not matched to a gene: 1. The germline V gene has CDR1 KGHSH and CDR2 LQKENI. CDR3 DNA sequence: TGTGCCAGCTCACCGACTAGCGGGAGATCCTACGAGCAGTACTTC. As protein: CASSPTSGRSYEQYF.

The rearrangement links TRBV5-1 to TRBJ1-4, with 8 nucleotides matching TRBD1. The J segment lost 8 bases and the V segment lost 4 bases, leaving 4 bases of the junction unmatched. Per germline, CDR1 SGHRS and CDR2 YFSETQ. The CDR3 sequence is 13 residues long. This chain's CDR3 is CASSPRTGEKLFF. DNA of the CDR3: TGCGCCAGCAGCCCTCGGACAGGGGAAAAACTGTTTTTT. The variable domain in full, with the rest retrieved from reference TRBV5-1 and TRBJ1-4, is KAGVTQTPRYLIKTRGQQVTLSCSPISGHRSVSWYQQTPGQGLQFLFEYFSETQRNKGNFPGRFSGRQFSNSRSEMNVSTLELGDSALYLCASSPRTGEKLFFGSGTQLSVL.

This clonotype was counted a few times. The CDR3 here is CASSYGSNEQFF. CDR3 nucleotide sequence: TGTGCCAGCAGTTACGGCTCAAATGAGCAGTTCTTC. V gene TRBV12-3 or TRBV12-4 combines with J gene TRBJ2-1; D gene unclear. The CDR3 has 12 residues. The ends were cut back, 4 bases at V and 7 bases at J, with 8 bases in the middle.

The DNA for the CDR3 is TGTGCCAGCACCCTAGCGGGGCAAGAGACCCAGTACTTC. Translated: CASTLAGQETQYF. This chain joins TRBV7-9 and TRBJ2-5, with TRBD2 identical over 9 bases. With 7 bases clipped from V and 2 bases from J, the junction kept 2 bases outside the gene matches. The CDR3 extends over 13 amino acids. Germline values: CDR1 SEHNR, CDR2 FQNEAQ (reference sequence).

This clonotype was observed a handful of times. This CDR3 reads CASSRVGTGPPSSGNTIYF. CDR3 in DNA: TGTGCCAGCAGCCGAGTCGGGACAGGTCCTCCTAGCTCTGGAAACACCATATATTTT. The chain couples TRBV7-6 to TRBJ1-3; 8 nucleotides match TRBD1. Germline V lookup: CDR1 SGHVS, CDR2 FNYEAQ. After removal of 5 bases from V and 0 bases from J, the junction contained 15 bases not matched to a gene. The CDR3 length is 19 residues.

This chain connects TRBV30 to TRBJ2-1; D possibly corresponds to TRBD2 (5 bases). Germline V gene data show CDR1 as GTSNPN and CDR2 as SVGIG (reference sequence). Trimming cost V 7 bases and J 0 bases, with 10 bases left between them. The CDR3 consists of 13 residues. The CDR3 DNA is TGTGCCTTCAGACGGGACTCCTACAATGAGCAGTTCTTC. Protein product: CAFRRDSYNEQFF.

The chain uses TRBV29-1 and TRBJ2-1; 7 positions agree with TRBD2. CDR3 size: 14 residues. Germline V lookup: CDR1 SQVTM, CDR2 ANQGSEA. This CDR3 reads CSYGSGTAYNEQFF. The CDR3 DNA follows: TGCAGTTACGGAAGCGGGACTGCCTACAATGAGCAGTTCTTC.

The table lists this clonotype with a few counts. V is TRBV6-2 or TRBV6-3 and J is TRBJ1-5; D gene ambiguous. The germline gives CDR1 MNHEY, CDR2 SVGEGT. V was clipped by 6 bases and J by 2 bases, with 11 bases between them. The CDR3 extends over 14 amino acids. The CDR3 spells CASSLTPGNQPQHF. The CDR3 DNA is TGTGCCAGCAGCCTAACCCCGGGCAATCAGCCCCAGCATTTT.

In this sample, this clonotype turned up a few times. The chain recombines TRBV7-2 with TRBJ1-1; possibly TRBD1 for D (6 bases). The CDR3 runs to 13 residues. Trimming took off 3 bases at V and 5 bases at J, with 10 bases between the two ends. Germline V lookup: CDR1 SGHTA, CDR2 FQGNSA. CDR3 nucleotides: TGTGCCAGCAGCTTCGGGGGGCGGACTGAAGCTTTCTTT. Translated: CASSFGGRTEAFF.

The V call is TRBV7-8, the J call TRBJ2-5; no firm D call. With 1 base removed from V and 1 base from J, the gap between germline ends came to 13 bases. The CDR3 totals 16 residues. CDR1 and CDR2 from the germline V gene are SGHVS and FQNEAQ. CDR3 protein: CASSLEGLGPQETQYF. DNA for the CDR3: TGTGCCAGCAGCTTAGAGGGCCTTGGACCCCAAGAGACCCAGTACTTC.

This chain links TRBV11-2 with TRBJ2-3; weak D call: TRBD2 (6 bases). Per the germline V gene, CDR1 is SGHAT and CDR2 is FQNNGV. Trimming cost V 4 bases and J 7 bases, with 21 bases left between them. This CDR3 comprises 16 residues. Here the CDR3 reads CASSSLPGLRRNTQYF. CDR3 bases: TGTGCCAGCAGCTCCCTCCCGGGACTGAGGCGGAATACGCAGTATTTT.

This clonotype was detected many times. The V call is TRBV28, the J call TRBJ2-7, with 8 bases that match TRBD1. This CDR3 is built from 16 residues. Germline trimming cut 4 bases from V and 1 base from J; bases unmatched to any gene: 9. Germline V gives CDR1 MDHEN, CDR2 SYDVKM. The CDR3 sequence is CASSSPQDRASYEQYF. In DNA, the CDR3 is TGTGCCAGCAGTTCCCCACAGGACAGGGCTTCCTACGAGCAGTACTTC.

This chain uses TRBV24-1 with TRBJ2-1; 16 nucleotides align to TRBD2. Trimming cost V 3 bases and J 8 bases; bases outside gene matches: 6. Looked up from germline, CDR1 is KGHDR and CDR2 is SFDVKD. This CDR3 is 17 amino acids long. The DNA of the CDR3 is TGTGCCACCAGTGATACGGGACTAGCGGGAGGGAGCCATGAGCAGTTCTTC. This codes for CATSDTGLAGGSHEQFF.

The chain carries TRBV5-6 and TRBJ2-7; TRBD2 agrees at 11 bases. Germline CDR1 SGHDT, CDR2 YYEEEE. V was clipped by 2 bases and J by 5 bases; unmatched bases: 9. This CDR3 spans 16 amino acids. The CDR3 nucleotides are TGTGCCAGCAGCTTTGCGACGGGACTAGCGGCTGACGAGCAGTACTTC. Translation: CASSFATGLAADEQYF.

The chain recombines TRBV20-1 with TRBJ2-7, with 8 bases that match TRBD2. The CDR3 is 13 residues long. Germline loops: CDR1 DFQATT, CDR2 SNEGSKA (reference sequence). J was trimmed by 2 bases and V by 6 bases; bases with no gene match: 6. CDR3 protein: CSAGGVIPYEQYF. The CDR3 DNA reads as TGCAGTGCCGGGGGGGTGATTCCCTACGAGCAGTACTTC.

V usage is TRBV7-9 and J usage is TRBJ2-5, with D unclear. Per germline, CDR1 SEHNR and CDR2 FQNEAQ (reference sequence). The CDR3 runs to 13 residues. V lost 5 bases and J lost 2, with 9 bases in between. The CDR3 is CASSPTSQETQYF. DNA for the CDR3: TGTGCCAGCAGCCCAACCTCTCAAGAGACCCAGTACTTC. The full variable domain, its missing parts supplied by reference TRBV7-9 and TRBJ2-5, is DTGVSQNPRHKITKRGQNVTFRCDPISEHNRLYWYRQTLGQGPEFLTYFQNEAQLEKSRLLSDRFSAERPKGSFSTLEIQRTEQGDSAMYLCASSPTSQETQYFGPGTRLLVL.

In DNA, the CDR3 is TGTGCCAGCAGCGTAGGAGGTGCTAACTATGGCTACACCTTC. Its protein product is CASSVGGANYGYTF. The chain employs TRBV9 and TRBJ1-2; D call uncertain. Trimming pared 0 bases from V and 0 bases from J, leaving 6 bases between. The CDR3 totals 14 residues. Germline lookup yields CDR1 SGDLS and CDR2 YYNGEE.

This sequence joins TRBV7-2 and TRBJ2-5, with 9 positions matching TRBD1. This CDR3 is 15 amino acids long. V gave up 3 bases and J gave up 5 bases; unmatched junction bases: 7. CDR1 and CDR2 from the germline V gene are SGHTA and FQGNSA. The DNA of the CDR3 is TGTGCCAGCAGCTTTTTTGGGACAGGGAAGGAGACCCAGTACTTC. Amino acids: CASSFFGTGKETQYF.

In this sample, this clonotype turned up a few times. V usage is TRBV13 and J usage is TRBJ2-5; weak D call: TRBD2 (6 bases). V was shortened by 5 bases and J by 5 bases, with 27 bases between the two germline ends. Germline CDR1 is PRHDT and CDR2 is FYEKMQ (reference sequence). CDR3 size: 18 residues. CDR3 loop: CASSPNPSVVRDWETQYF. In DNA form, the CDR3 reads TGTGCCAGCAGCCCCAACCCTAGCGTAGTGAGAGATTGGGAGACCCAGTACTTC.